This T cell receptor (beta chain) was recorded in a study of T cell responses to AZD1222 COVID-19 vaccine. Study results and caveats: Spike as a whole was targeted by vaccine-associated CD4 TCRs, dominant at 160-218 and 743-854. A mostly white British donor set with more females was recruited, and clonal diversity was possibly underestimated. Reports indicate that nearly half of spike-specific TCRs are directed at unmutated variant regions.

Germline V gene sequence: CDR1 MNHNS, CDR2 SASEGT. With V trimmed by 3 bases and J by 8 bases, 5 bases remained unmatched. The CDR3 has 14 residues. In its sample, this clone was seen a few times. Its antigen is undetermined. Sequencing used immunoSEQ multiplex PCR; TCRdb keeps in-frame clones, though not all of them. This sample yields about 150,000 clones, of which 80% to 95% are seen a single time; approximately 3.8% belongs to the top ten. The chain couples TRBV6-1 to TRBJ1-4; 8 bases are shared with TRBD1. This receptor was obtained from an adult who received the AZD1222 COVID-19 vaccine. Sequencing used peripheral blood, obtained 28 days after the second AZD1222 dose. CDR3 loop: CASSDQGAREKLFF. The CDR3 DNA reads as TGTGCCAGCAGTGATCAGGGGGCAAGGGAAAAACTGTTTTTT.